One sample yielded the 5 T cell receptor beta chains listed below, sequenced in a study of shared clonotypes between healthy human individuals. Here immunoSEQ multiplex PCR was the method, and the copy in TCRdb shows in-frame clones only, minus some. The table lists over 2 million clones, 90% to 95% of them singletons, with 0.1% to 0.15% in the top ten. The source material was naive CD4+ T cells sorted from blood. Subset described: CD45RA+ positively selected. The source of these receptors is a man younger than 35 in good health.

The chain employs TRBV9 and TRBJ1-6; D is possibly TRBD1 (6 bases). The CDR3 contains 13 residues. Trimming shortened V by 3 bases and J by 7 bases, and 8 bases separated the two germline ends. Germline V gene sequence: CDR1 SGDLS, CDR2 YYNGEE. CDR3 loop: CASSAGVNSPLHF. CDR3 DNA sequence: TGTGCCAGCAGCGCAGGGGTCAATTCACCCCTCCACTTT.

This chain joins TRBV6-5 and TRBJ1-1; 8 positions match TRBD1. This CDR3 contains 16 residues. Germline assignment: CDR1 MNHEY and CDR2 SVGAGI. The J segment lost 3 bases and the V segment lost 4 bases, leaving 10 bases of the junction unmatched. Here the CDR3 DNA reads TGTGCCAGCAGTTCCTCTCCAACAGGGGGTTACACTGAAGCTTTCTTT. It encodes CASSSSPTGGYTEAFF.

V usage is TRBV6-1 and J usage is TRBJ1-2; D is unclear. Germline V CDR1 and CDR2: MNHNS, SASEGT. V was pared by 3 bases and J by 4 bases, with 12 bases between. This CDR3 region has 14 residues. The CDR3 protein is CASSEYPLLYGYTF. CDR3 in DNA: TGTGCCAGCAGTGAGTACCCCCTCCTCTATGGCTACACCTTC.

J is TRBJ1-1 and V is TRBV5-1; 7 nucleotides agree with TRBD1. The trim removed 3 bases at V and 5 bases at J, leaving 13 bases unmatched. The CDR3 covers 16 residues. Per germline, CDR1 SGHRS and CDR2 YFSETQ. Here the CDR3 reads CASSSLMTGTVTEAFF. CDR3 bases: TGCGCCAGCAGCTCGCTGATGACCGGGACAGTAACTGAAGCTTTCTTT.

The rearrangement joins TRBV25-1 to TRBJ2-1; D not resolved. V lost 2 bases, J lost 4 bases, and 9 bases lay in between. The CDR3 contains 14 residues. Looked up from germline, CDR1 is MGHDK and CDR2 is SYGVNS. Written as DNA, the CDR3 is TGTGCCAGCAGTGAAGAACAGTCTTACAATGAGCAGTTCTTC. Its translation: CASSEEQSYNEQFF.